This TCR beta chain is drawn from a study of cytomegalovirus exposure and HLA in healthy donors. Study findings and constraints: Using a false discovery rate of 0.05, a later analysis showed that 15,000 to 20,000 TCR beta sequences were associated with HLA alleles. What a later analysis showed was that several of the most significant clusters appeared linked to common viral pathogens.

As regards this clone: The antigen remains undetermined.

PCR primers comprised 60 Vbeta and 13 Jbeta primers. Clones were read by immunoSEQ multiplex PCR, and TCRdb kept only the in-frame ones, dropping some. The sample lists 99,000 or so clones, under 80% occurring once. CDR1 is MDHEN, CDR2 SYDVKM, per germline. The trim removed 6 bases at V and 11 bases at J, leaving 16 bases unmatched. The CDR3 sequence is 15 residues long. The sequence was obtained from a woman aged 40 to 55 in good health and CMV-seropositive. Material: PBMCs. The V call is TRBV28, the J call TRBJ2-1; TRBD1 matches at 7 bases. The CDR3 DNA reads TGTGCCAGCAGCGAATCCGGGACAGTGGAGACCCAGCAGTTCTTC. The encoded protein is CASSESGTVETQQFF.